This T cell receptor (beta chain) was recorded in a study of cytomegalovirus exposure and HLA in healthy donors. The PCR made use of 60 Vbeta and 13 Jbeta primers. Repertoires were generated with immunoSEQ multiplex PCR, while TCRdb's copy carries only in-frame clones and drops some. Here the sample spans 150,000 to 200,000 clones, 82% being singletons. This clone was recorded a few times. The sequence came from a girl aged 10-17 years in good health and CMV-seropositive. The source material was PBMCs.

The CDR3, as DNA: TGTGCCAGCAGCGTAGCTCAGGTTTACACTGAAGCTTTCTTT. Residues: CASSVAQVYTEAFF. The rearrangement joins TRBV9 to TRBJ1-1; the D is unclear. V was shortened by 0 bases and J by 3 bases, with 9 bases between the two germline ends. Germline assignment: CDR1 SGDLS and CDR2 YYNGEE. The CDR3 consists of 14 residues.